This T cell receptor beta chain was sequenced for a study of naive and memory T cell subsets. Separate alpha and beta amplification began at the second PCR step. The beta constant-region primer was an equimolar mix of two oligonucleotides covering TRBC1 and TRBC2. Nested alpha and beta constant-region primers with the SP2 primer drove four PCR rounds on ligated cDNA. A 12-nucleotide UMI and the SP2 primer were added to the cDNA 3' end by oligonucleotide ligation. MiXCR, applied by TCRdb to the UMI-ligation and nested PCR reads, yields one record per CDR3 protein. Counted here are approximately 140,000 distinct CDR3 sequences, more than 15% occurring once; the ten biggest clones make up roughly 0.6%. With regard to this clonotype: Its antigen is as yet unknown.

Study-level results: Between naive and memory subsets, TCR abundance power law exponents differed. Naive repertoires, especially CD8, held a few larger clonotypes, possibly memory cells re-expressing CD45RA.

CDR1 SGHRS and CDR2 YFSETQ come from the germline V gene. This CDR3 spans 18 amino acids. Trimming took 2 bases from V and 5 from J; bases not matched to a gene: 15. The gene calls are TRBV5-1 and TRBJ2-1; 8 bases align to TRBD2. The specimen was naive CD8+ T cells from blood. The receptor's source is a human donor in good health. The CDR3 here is CASSFFGAGGPSDNEQFF. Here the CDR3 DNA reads TGCGCCAGCAGCTTTTTTGGTGCGGGAGGCCCCTCGGACAATGAGCAGTTCTTC. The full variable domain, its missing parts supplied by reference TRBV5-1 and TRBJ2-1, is KAGVTQTPRYLIKTRGQQVTLSCSPISGHRSVSWYQQTPGQGLQFLFEYFSETQRNKGNFPGRFSGRQFSNSRSEMNVSTLELGDSALYLCASSFFGAGGPSDNEQFFGPGTRLTVL.